Here is one T cell receptor (beta chain) with its context. Its antigen is still unknown. The data were obtained in a study of T cell repertoires in cytomegalovirus infection. Overall study: Used in the study were CMV epitopes, some recently identified and HLA-C-restricted, others well-studied and HLA-B-restricted.

Each CDR3 protein gets one entry after TCRdb re-called the reads with MiXCR. The repertoire consists of hundreds of thousands of distinct CDR3 sequences, with 33% occurring once and the leading ten covering around a sixth. Findings and caveats of the study: The ex vivo response was dominated by HLA-C-restricted CMV-specific TCR beta clonotypes.

Source: cultured PBMCs, taken from culture after CMV antigen stimulation. The TCR was taken from a human donor in good health (CMV status not recorded). Some clones in this sample may be carry-over from other donors' samples.

In nucleotides, the CDR3 is TGTGCCAGCAGCCGATCGACGGGTTCCTACGAGCAGTACTTC. Protein sequence: CASSRSTGSYEQYF. The chain has TRBV6-2 or TRBV6-3 and TRBJ2-7, with D unresolved. The CDR3 is made up of 14 amino acids. CDR1 is MNHEY, CDR2 SVGEGT, per germline. With 6 bases removed from V and 1 base from J, the gap between germline ends came to 13 bases.